The clone carrying this T cell receptor beta chain was observed once. The ends lost 2 bases at V and 4 bases at J; junction bases unmatched: 14. The V gene's germline CDR1 is MNHEY and CDR2 SMNVEV (reference sequence). This CDR3 spans 18 amino acids. This sample stems from a study of cytomegalovirus exposure and HLA in healthy donors. The data were produced by immunoSEQ multiplex PCR, yet TCRdb's version contains in-frame clones alone and is incomplete. The repertoire holds some 150,000 clones, with 87% as singletons. Sequencing input: PBMCs. The gene calls are TRBV27 and TRBJ2-3; the match to TRBD2 covers 8 bases. The origin of this receptor is a woman in her 30s in good health and CMV-seronegative. CDR3 sequence (DNA): TGTGCCAGCAGTTTAGTGCTTTTCGGGACTAGAGAACCAGATACGCAGTATTTT. Translation: CASSLVLFGTREPDTQYF.